This entry describes one TCR beta chain. This record comes from a study of technical replicates of blood from a handful of donors. Assay used: immunoSEQ multiplex PCR; TCRdb lists only in-frame clones, some missing. The sample lists under 85,000 clones; about nine tenths were seen once. V dropped 0 bases and J dropped 5 bases, with 9 bases sitting between them. The CDR3 runs to 13 residues. Looked up from germline, CDR1 is SGDLS and CDR2 is YYNGEE. The material sequenced was T cells isolated from PBMCs. The rearrangement joins TRBV9 to TRBJ2-7; D perhaps matches TRBD1 (6 bases). The receptor was derived from a human donor in good health. In DNA, the CDR3 is TGTGCCAGCAGCGTAGGAGGGGGTGACGAGCAGTACTTC. Translated: CASSVGGGDEQYF.